A single sample is the source of the 24 T cell receptor beta chains below, sequenced in a study of Ad26.COV2.S vaccination and SARS-CoV-2 variants. Here immunoSEQ multiplex PCR was the method, and the copy in TCRdb shows in-frame clones only, minus some. The data contain 300,000 to 400,000 clones, roughly 94% of them seen just once; the ten biggest clones take up 3.5% to 4.5%. Sample: peripheral blood, taken after recovery from COVID-19. The receptors shown here come from a human donor who had recovered from COVID-19.

This chain uses TRBV7-2 with TRBJ2-7; 7 bases map to TRBD1. Germline V CDR1 and CDR2: SGHTA, FQGNSA. This CDR3 region has 15 residues. Trimming took 7 bases from V and 4 from J; bases not matched to a gene: 13. The CDR3 region has the DNA TGTGCCAGCACTGGGAAGGGACAGAGTTTTTACGAGCAGTACTTC. The encoded protein is CASTGKGQSFYEQYF.

The rearrangement uses TRBV19 and TRBJ1-5, with a possible D match to TRBD1 (5 bases). This CDR3 has 13 residues. The V end lost 3 bases, the J end lost 11 bases, and 14 bases lay between the germline ends. Germline-derived CDR1 and CDR2 are LNHDA and SQIVND (reference sequence). DNA of the CDR3: TGTGCCAGTAGTATCGACGGGGCTTTGACCCAGCATTTT. Translating gives CASSIDGALTQHF.

The J gene is TRBJ2-1, the V gene TRBV18, with 9 bases lining up with TRBD2. Trimming took 4 bases from V and 8 from J; bases not matched to a gene: 15. The CDR3 has 17 amino acids. From germline, CDR1 is KGHSH and CDR2 LQKENI. CDR3 sequence: CASSLSSGTSPRDEQFF. In nucleotides, the CDR3 is TGTGCCAGCTCACTCTCCTCTGGGACTAGCCCGCGGGATGAGCAGTTCTTC.

The CDR3 DNA is TGTGCCAGCCAGGGGGCGCGGGACAATCAGCCCCAGCATTTT. Translated, it gives CASQGARDNQPQHF. J is TRBJ1-5 and V is TRBV6-5; 8 bases fit TRBD1. This CDR3 region has 14 residues. Germline CDR1 MNHEY, CDR2 SVGAGI. Trimming cost V 8 bases and J 3 bases; bases outside gene matches: 6.

The chain couples TRBV10-2 to TRBJ1-5; no reliable D call. Germline assignment: CDR1 WSHSY and CDR2 SAAADI. Trimming cost V 4 bases and J 5 bases, with 15 bases left between them. The CDR3 is 15 amino acids. CDR3 sequence: CASSVAGGPYQPQHF. CDR3 sequence (DNA): TGCGCCAGCAGTGTGGCGGGCGGCCCGTATCAGCCCCAGCATTTT.

This sequence joins TRBV5-5 and TRBJ1-2; D ambiguous. CDR3 length: 16 residues. V was trimmed by 0 bases and J by 3 bases, leaving 15 bases between them. Germline CDR1 SGHKS, CDR2 YYEKEE (reference sequence). The DNA for the CDR3 is TGTGCCAGCAGCTTGGGGCAGGTGGGCCATTACTATGGCTACACCTTC. Residues: CASSLGQVGHYYGYTF.

This clone has just a few counts. The chain employs TRBV6-4 and TRBJ2-2, with 11 bases matching TRBD2. The CDR3 contains 15 residues. The germline CDR1 and CDR2 sequences are MRHNA and SNTAGT. The ends lost 8 bases at V and 6 bases at J; junction bases unmatched: 8. CDR3 region: CASSIGTSGSGELFF. In nucleotides, the CDR3 is TGTGCCAGCTCTATTGGGACTAGCGGCTCCGGGGAGCTGTTTTTT.

As concerns this clone: Other nucleotide sequences in the sample specify the same CDR3. V usage is TRBV4-2 and J usage is TRBJ2-1; TRBD2 is a possible D gene (6 bases). V lost 3 bases to trimming and J lost 0 bases, with 9 bases between them. CDR1 and CDR2 from the germline V gene are LGHNA and YNFKEQ. The CDR3 has 15 amino acids. CDR3 sequence (DNA): TGTGCCAGCAGCCAGGAGGGTAGCTCCTACAATGAGCAGTTCTTC. Amino acids: CASSQEGSSYNEQFF.

CDR3 residues: CASSASGGREHNEQFF. CDR3 coding DNA: TGTGCCAGCAGCGCCTCCGGGGGCAGGGAACACAATGAGCAGTTCTTC. This chain joins TRBV9 and TRBJ2-1, with D perhaps TRBD1 or TRBD2 (6 bases each). The CDR3 has 16 residues. V was trimmed by 3 bases and J by 5 bases, leaving 18 bases between them. Germline CDR1 reads SGDLS; CDR2 reads YYNGEE.

The J gene is TRBJ1-2, the V gene TRBV9; tentative D call: TRBD1 (6 bases). From germline, CDR1 is SGDLS and CDR2 YYNGEE. V gave up 4 bases and J gave up 4 bases, with 20 bases separating them. This CDR3 has 16 amino acids. The CDR3 DNA is TGTGCCAGCAGCCCTGGGCAGGGGACCTCCTTCTATGGCTACACCTTC. Protein: CASSPGQGTSFYGYTF.

The chain recombines TRBV15 with TRBJ2-2, with D hard to call. Trimming removed 0 bases from V and 1 base from J, with 3 bases in between. CDR1 is LNHNV and CDR2 is YYDKDF in the germline V gene (reference sequence). The CDR3 is 14 amino acids. The CDR3: CATSRDQNTGELFF. CDR3 DNA: TGTGCCACCAGCAGAGATCAGAACACCGGGGAGCTGTTTTTT.

The V call is TRBV9, the J call TRBJ1-1; 8 nucleotides match TRBD1. The CDR3 runs 16 residues. Germline trimming cut 0 bases from V and 0 bases from J; bases unmatched to any gene: 4. Germline CDR1 and CDR2: SGDLS and YYNGEE. The CDR3 here is CASSVVGQGMNTEAFF. DNA for the CDR3: TGTGCCAGCAGCGTAGTTGGACAGGGAATGAACACTGAAGCTTTCTTT.

CDR3 sequence (DNA): TGCGCCAGCAGCTTGGCAGGACAGGGTAAGGGTGAGCAGTTCTTC. It yields the protein CASSLAGQGKGEQFF. The rearrangement joins TRBV5-1 to TRBJ2-1; 8 bases are a match to TRBD1. The CDR3 sequence is 15 residues long. With 0 bases clipped from V and 9 bases from J, the junction kept 8 bases outside the gene matches. Germline assignment: CDR1 SGHRS and CDR2 YFSETQ.

V usage is TRBV7-2 and J usage is TRBJ1-2; TRBD1 matches at 8 bases. This CDR3 region has 15 residues. After removal of 5 bases from V and 3 bases from J, the junction contained 8 bases not matched to a gene. Germline CDR1 reads SGHTA; CDR2 reads FQGNSA. CDR3 loop: CASSLNPTGDYGYTF. CDR3 sequence (DNA): TGTGCCAGCAGCCTGAACCCGACAGGGGACTATGGCTACACCTTC.

The genes are TRBV6-2 or TRBV6-3 and TRBJ1-5; no clear D. V lost 2 bases to trimming and J lost 2 bases, with 13 bases between them. Looked up from germline, CDR1 is MNHEY and CDR2 is SVGEGT. This CDR3 has 16 residues. CDR3 region: CASSYDRVIGNQPQHF. CDR3 bases: TGTGCCAGCAGTTACGATCGGGTAATCGGCAATCAGCCCCAGCATTTT.

The genes are TRBV6-5 and TRBJ1-1, with a weak D call TRBD1 (6 bases). This CDR3 is built from 15 residues. Per germline, CDR1 MNHEY and CDR2 SVGAGI. The V gene lost 5 bases and the J gene lost 0 bases, with 13 bases spanning the gap. CDR3 sequence: CASSTDRNMNTEAFF. The CDR3 nucleotides read TGTGCCAGCAGTACAGACAGGAACATGAACACTGAAGCTTTCTTT.

V gene TRBV5-1 combines with J gene TRBJ1-1; D is possibly TRBD1 (5 bases). The CDR3 covers 15 residues. In germline, CDR1 is SGHRS, CDR2 YFSETQ. Trimming left V 4 bases short and J 8 bases short, with 21 bases between. The CDR3 reads CASSGEDTAPLEAFF. CDR3 DNA sequence: TGCGCCAGCAGCGGAGAGGACACGGCTCCCCTAGAAGCTTTCTTT.

In nucleotides, the CDR3 is TGTGCCAGCAGAGGCCAGGGTTCGGGAGAAAATGAGCAGTTCTTC. It translates to CASRGQGSGENEQFF. V usage is TRBV6-4 and J usage is TRBJ2-1; maybe TRBD2 (6 bases). There are 15 residues in the CDR3. Looked up from germline, CDR1 is MRHNA and CDR2 is SNTAGT. V lost 6 bases and J lost 7, with 19 bases in between.

Comment on this clone: Other DNA sequences from this sample encode an identical CDR3 as well. The chain carries TRBV5-1 and TRBJ1-1; no clear D. The CDR3 runs to 14 residues. Germline values: CDR1 SGHRS, CDR2 YFSETQ. Trimming left V 0 bases short and J 2 bases short, with 8 bases between. CDR3 region: CASSLDRGNTEAFF. Here the CDR3 DNA reads TGCGCCAGCAGCTTGGATCGTGGTAACACTGAAGCTTTCTTT.

The chain recombines TRBV7-3 with TRBJ2-2; D is unresolved. With 6 bases removed from V and 6 bases from J, the gap between germline ends came to 11 bases. Germline V gene data show CDR1 as SGHTA and CDR2 as FQGTGA. CDR3 size: 13 residues. CDR3 in amino acids: CASSSVLAGELFF. The DNA of the CDR3 is TGTGCCAGCAGTTCAGTTTTGGCCGGGGAGCTGTTTTTT.

The chain couples TRBV3-1 (or the pseudogene TRBV3-2) to TRBJ2-3; 10 bases agree with TRBD2. CDR1 is LGHDT, CDR2 YNNKEL, per germline (reference sequence). Trimming cost V 4 bases and J 9 bases; bases outside gene matches: 4. The CDR3 length is 13 residues. CDR3 region: CASSPQLAGTQYF. The CDR3 DNA sequence: TGTGCCAGCAGCCCCCAACTAGCGGGGACGCAGTATTTT.

This clone occurred once. The rearrangement links TRBV5-4 to TRBJ1-1, with D hard to call. CDR1 and CDR2 from the germline V gene are SGHNT and YYREEE (reference sequence). V shed 2 bases and J shed 1 base, with 9 bases lying between them. This CDR3 comprises 14 residues. The CDR3 nucleotides are TGTGCCAGCAGCTTTACTGGGAGGAACACTGAAGCTTTCTTT. Translating it yields CASSFTGRNTEAFF. The whole variable domain, remainder taken from reference TRBV5-4 and TRBJ1-1, is ETGVTQSPTHLIKTRGQQVTLRCSSQSGHNTVSWYQQALGQGPQFIFQYYREEENGRGNFPPRFSGLQFPNYSSELNVNALELDDSALYLCASSFTGRNTEAFFGQGTRLTVV.

The chain has TRBV18 and TRBJ1-1; no definite D call. Germline CDR1 KGHSH, CDR2 LQKENI. The CDR3 loop spans 13 amino acids. V lost 2 bases and J lost 7, with 11 bases in between. This CDR3 is CASSPRDTLEAFF. CDR3 nucleotides: TGTGCCAGCTCACCAAGAGATACCCTTGAAGCTTTCTTT.

The chain carries TRBV7-3 and TRBJ2-1; D assignment may be TRBD1 or TRBD2 (5 bases each). The V and J ends lost 8 bases and 4 bases respectively, with 9 bases between them. CDR1 and CDR2 (germline): SGHTA, FQGTGA. The CDR3 contains 12 residues. CDR3 amino acids: CASGWGYNEQFF. DNA for the CDR3: TGTGCCAGCGGGTGGGGGTACAATGAGCAGTTCTTC.